Listed here is a single T cell receptor beta chain. The data stem from a study of OX40 agonist ivuxolimab in advanced cancers. Trimming at V came to 5 bases and at J to 2 bases, leaving 4 bases not matched to a gene. The V gene's germline CDR1 is SGHAT and CDR2 FQNNGV. The CDR3 totals 14 residues. Sequencing was performed with immunoSEQ multiplex PCR; in TCRdb, only in-frame clones are kept and a portion is missing. The sample lists roughly 64,000 clones, around four fifths occurring once. This receptor was taken from an adult with an advanced solid tumor such as melanoma, head and neck, liver or kidney cancer. J is TRBJ2-5 and V is TRBV11-2, with TRBD1 matching 8 bases. The specimen was CD4+ or CD8+ T cells sorted from blood, collected in a trial of the OX40 agonist ivuxolimab. The CDR3 DNA sequence: TGTGCCAGCAGCACCAGGACAGGGCAAGAGACCCAGTACTTC. This sequence encodes CASSTRTGQETQYF. Full variable domain (rest looked up from reference TRBV11-2 and TRBJ2-5): EAGVAQSPRYKIIEKRQSVAFWCNPISGHATLYWYQQILGQGPKLLIQFQNNGVVDDSQLPKDRFSAERLKGVDSTLKIQPAKLEDSAVYLCASSTRTGQETQYFGPGTRLLVL.